This entry concerns a single T cell receptor beta chain. Antigen unknown. This sample stems from a study of T cells after yellow fever vaccination. TCR cDNA, made by 5'RACE template switching, carried an added universal primer site and UMIs. TCRdb analysed the 5' RACE reads with MiXCR anew, one entry per CDR3 protein. This sample has about 400,000 distinct CDR3 sequences, with roughly 6.2% found just once. Germline-derived CDR1 and CDR2 are SGHRS and YFSETQ. This CDR3 is built from 16 residues. V was pared by 4 bases and J by 2 bases, with 18 bases between. General study points: A large majority of primary-vaccination clones showed up again after the booster (approximately 95% CD4, 88% CD8).

The material was PBMCs, obtained 5 days after the yellow fever booster vaccination. This clonotype was sampled from a man aged 25-45 years who received the YFV17D yellow fever vaccine. The chain joins TRBV5-1 to TRBJ1-1; D is unresolved. The CDR3 coding sequence is TGCGCCAGCAGCCTTTCGTCTGGCACGACAAACACTGAAGCTTTCTTT. Amino acids: CASSLSSGTTNTEAFF.